The TCR beta chain under discussion was sequenced for a study of Ad26.COV2.S vaccination and SARS-CoV-2 variants. Overall study findings and caveats: People who got the vaccine or the placebo had similar non-spike TCR breadth.

As to treatment: roughly 18 received Ad26.COV2.S at low or high dose, single or two shots; several received placebo; per-sample allocation not given. All samples were drawn on day 63, counting from the first vaccine or placebo injection. In its sample, this clone was seen once. The target antigen is unknown. Assay used: immunoSEQ multiplex PCR; TCRdb lists only in-frame clones, some missing. In the table there are approximately 460,000 clones, about 89% of which are singletons. The CDR3 length is 16 residues. V shed 3 bases, J shed 7 bases, and the junction held 9 bases outside the gene matches. Germline CDR1 and CDR2: SEHNR and FQNEAQ (reference sequence).

The receptor was isolated from a person aged 18-65 years who received the Ad26.COV2.S COVID-19 vaccine or a placebo. The rearrangement links TRBV7-9 to TRBJ1-4; 9 bases map to TRBD1. Material: peripheral blood, obtained in a trial of Ad26.COV2.S vaccine versus placebo. CDR3 sequence reads: CASSFLRGQGSEKLFF. In DNA form, the CDR3 reads TGTGCCAGCAGCTTTTTAAGGGGACAGGGAAGTGAAAAACTGTTTTTT.